The entry below gives a single TCR beta chain sequence along with its context. Its antigen is undetermined. The sample comes from a study of identical twins. Findings and limits, study-wide: Invariant MAIT and iNKT cells may have partly biased zero-insertion analyses. Beta out-of-frame sequences showed weaker excess sharing between twins. Twin pairs' shared out-of-frame alpha sequences were enriched in low generation probability.

The length of the CDR3 is 12 residues. Germline CDR1 reads MDHEN; CDR2 reads SYDVKM. The ends were cut back, 6 bases at V and 9 bases at J, with 12 bases in the middle. cDNA carried unique molecular identifiers, and a universal primer site was added by template switching. From the 5' RACE reads, TCRdb called clonotypes with MiXCR, one entry per CDR3 protein. The sample yields some 1,600,000 distinct CDR3 sequences, about 30% seen once. Sequenced sample: cord blood. The clonotype was recovered from a newborn girl in good health. The rearrangement joins TRBV28 to TRBJ2-1; D is uncertain. CDR3 in DNA: TGTGCCAGCAGCCCTGGGCCAGGTGAGCAGTTCTTC. It is translated as CASSPGPGEQFF.